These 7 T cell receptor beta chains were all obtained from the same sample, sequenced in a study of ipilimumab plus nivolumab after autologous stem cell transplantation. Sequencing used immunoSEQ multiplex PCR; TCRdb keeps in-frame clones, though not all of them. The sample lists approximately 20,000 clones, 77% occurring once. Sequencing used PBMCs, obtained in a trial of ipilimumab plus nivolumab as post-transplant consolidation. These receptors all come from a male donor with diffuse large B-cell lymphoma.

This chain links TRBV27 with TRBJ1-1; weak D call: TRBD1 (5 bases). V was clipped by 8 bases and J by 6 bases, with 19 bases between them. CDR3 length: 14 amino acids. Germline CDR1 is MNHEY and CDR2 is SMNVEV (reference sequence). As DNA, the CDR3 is TGTGCCAGCGGGCGACCACCTTTGGGGGCTGAAGCTTTCTTT. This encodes CASGRPPLGAEAFF.

In nucleotides, the CDR3 is TGTGCCAGCAGTTTAAGCTCTTCTGGAAACACCATATATTTT. Protein: CASSLSSSGNTIYF. The V and J genes are TRBV6-5 and TRBJ1-3; D not resolved. Per germline, CDR1 MNHEY and CDR2 SVGAGI. V gave up 4 bases and J gave up 1 base, with 8 bases separating them. The CDR3 runs to 14 residues.

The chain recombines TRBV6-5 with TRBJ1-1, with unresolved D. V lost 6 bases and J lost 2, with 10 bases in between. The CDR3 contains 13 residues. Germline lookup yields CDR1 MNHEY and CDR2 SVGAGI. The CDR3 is CASSYTGNTEAFF. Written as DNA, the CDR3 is TGTGCCAGCAGCTATACGGGTAACACTGAAGCTTTCTTT.

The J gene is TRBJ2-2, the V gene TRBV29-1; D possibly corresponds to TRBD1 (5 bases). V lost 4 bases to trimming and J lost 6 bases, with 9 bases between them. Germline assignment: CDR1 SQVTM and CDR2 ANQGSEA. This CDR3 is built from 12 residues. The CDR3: CSVGQSSGELFF. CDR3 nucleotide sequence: TGCAGCGTTGGACAGTCCTCCGGGGAGCTGTTTTTT.

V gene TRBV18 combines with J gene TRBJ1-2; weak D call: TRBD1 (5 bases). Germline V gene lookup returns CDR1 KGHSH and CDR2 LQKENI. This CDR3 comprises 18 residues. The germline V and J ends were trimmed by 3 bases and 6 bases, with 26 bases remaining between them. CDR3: CASSPLATIQGAGNGYTF. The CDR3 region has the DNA TGTGCCAGCTCACCTCTAGCGACCATCCAGGGCGCCGGAAATGGCTACACCTTC.

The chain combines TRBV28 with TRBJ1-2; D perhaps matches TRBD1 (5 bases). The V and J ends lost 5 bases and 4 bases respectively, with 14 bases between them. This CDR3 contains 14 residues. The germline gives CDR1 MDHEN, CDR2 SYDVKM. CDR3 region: CASSNSGLSYGYTF. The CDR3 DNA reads TGTGCCAGCAGTAATTCGGGGCTAAGCTATGGCTACACCTTC.

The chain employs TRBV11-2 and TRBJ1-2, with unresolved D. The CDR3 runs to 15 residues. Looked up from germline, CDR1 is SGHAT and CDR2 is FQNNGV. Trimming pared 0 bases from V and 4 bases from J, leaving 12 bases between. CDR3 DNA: TGTGCCAGCAGCTTAGATTTCGGGGAGTTCTATGGCTACACCTTC. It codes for CASSLDFGEFYGYTF.